Many counts were recorded for the clone carrying this T cell receptor beta chain. The data are from a study of T cell repertoires in cytomegalovirus infection. V was cut by 11 bases and J by 5 bases, with 16 bases left in between. This CDR3 spans 12 amino acids. The germline V gene encodes CDR1 MNHEY and CDR2 SVGAGI. MiXCR, applied by TCRdb to the reads, yields one record per CDR3 protein. The data show about 76,000 distinct CDR3 sequences, about 3.8% seen once. The V and J genes are TRBV6-5 and TRBJ2-7; TRBD1 might be the D (6 bases). Sequenced: PBMCs. This sequence was found in a human donor in good health (CMV status not recorded). Some clones in this sample may be carry-over from other donors' samples. CDR3 sequence reads: CAAPEGDHEQYF. DNA for the CDR3: TGTGCCGCACCCGAGGGGGACCACGAGCAGTACTTC.